Listed below are T cell receptor beta chains from one sample, sequenced in a study of T cells in Graves' hyperthyroidism and ophthalmopathy. Each CDR3 protein gets one entry after TCRdb re-called the multiplex PCR reads with MiXCR. Here the sample spans approximately 590,000 distinct CDR3 sequences, about 15% being singletons. The sample was blood. The receptors here all came from a woman in her 30s with Graves' hyperthyroidism. Each CDR3 is given with its conserved first and last residue. Fields, in order: CDR3 protein, CDR3 DNA, V gene, clone size, J gene, CDR3 length, D gene. D genes are given only for firm matches. Expanded clones get a size class; other rows say once, few or many, or leave the size out.

CASSQDPGGAGANVLTF,TGCGCCAGCAGCCAAGACCCCGGGGGGGCTGGGGCCAACGTCCTGACTTTC,TRBV4-1,few,TRBJ2-6,17,TRBD2
CASSQEFTGNYEQYF,TGTGCCAGCAGCCAAGAATTTACGGGAAACTACGAGCAGTACTTC,TRBV4-2,.,TRBJ2-7,15,.
CASSGNTDTQYF,TGTGCCAGCTCAGGGAACACAGATACGCAGTATTTT,TRBV18,many,TRBJ2-3,12,.
CAGSLLAGVQSHNEQFF,TGTGCCGGCAGTTTACTAGCGGGAGTCCAAAGTCACAATGAGCAGTTCTTC,TRBV28,.,TRBJ2-1,17,TRBD2
CASSLGIQSEQFF,TGTGCCAGTAGTTTGGGCATCCAAAGTGAGCAGTTCTTC,TRBV19,.,TRBJ2-1,13,.
CASTKGTGGSTEQYF,TGTGCCAGCACTAAAGGGACAGGGGGCTCAACCGAGCAGTACTTC,TRBV6-1,few,TRBJ2-7,15,TRBD1
CASSLNPPLAGAPNEQFF,TGTGCCAGCAGCTTAAATCCCCCACTAGCGGGAGCCCCCAATGAGCAGTTCTTC,TRBV7-3,many,TRBJ2-1,18,TRBD2
CASSRLAGVYEQYF,TGTGCCAGCAGCCGACTAGCGGGAGTTTACGAGCAGTACTTC,TRBV7-9,many,TRBJ2-7,14,TRBD2
CASSLRPDGYTF,TGTGCCAGCAGCTTAAGGCCGGATGGCTACACCTTC,TRBV7-9,.,TRBJ1-2,12,.
CASSALGGADYEQYF,TGTGCCAGCAGCGCCCTGGGGGGGGCGGATTACGAGCAGTACTTC,TRBV9,.,TRBJ2-7,15,.
CASTSGVPYEQYF,TGTGCCAGCACTAGCGGGGTGCCCTACGAGCAGTACTTC,TRBV28,many,TRBJ2-7,13,TRBD2
CASSFFADPLFNEQFF,TGTGCCAGCAGCTTTTTCGCGGATCCCCTCTTCAATGAGCAGTTCTTC,TRBV5-6,many,TRBJ2-1,16,.